This T cell receptor beta chain derives from a study of Ad26.COV2.S vaccination and SARS-CoV-2 variants. Findings of the study overall: The analyses of TCR breadth and depth may have understated the size of total T cell responses.

Stated treatment: approximately 18 received Ad26.COV2.S at low or high dose, single or two shots; several received placebo; per-sample allocation not given. Specimen acquisition occurred on day 63 following the initial vaccine or placebo injection. Libraries were prepared by immunoSEQ multiplex PCR; TCRdb keeps only in-frame clonotypes and omits some of them. This table has some 480,000 clones, around nine tenths appearing once. Germline loops: CDR1 MDHEN, CDR2 SYDVKM. CDR3 length equals 14 residues. Trimming removed 11 bases at V and 0 bases at J, with 16 bases between. About this clone: Its target is not known.

This receptor was taken from a person aged 18-60 years who received the Ad26.COV2.S COVID-19 vaccine or a placebo. J is TRBJ1-2 and V is TRBV28; a possible D gene is TRBD1 (6 bases). This specimen consisted of peripheral blood, obtained in a trial of Ad26.COV2.S vaccine versus placebo. As DNA, the CDR3 is TGTGCCGTGGGGGGCGGTCCTCCTAACTATGGCTACACCTTC. Translating it yields CAVGGGPPNYGYTF.